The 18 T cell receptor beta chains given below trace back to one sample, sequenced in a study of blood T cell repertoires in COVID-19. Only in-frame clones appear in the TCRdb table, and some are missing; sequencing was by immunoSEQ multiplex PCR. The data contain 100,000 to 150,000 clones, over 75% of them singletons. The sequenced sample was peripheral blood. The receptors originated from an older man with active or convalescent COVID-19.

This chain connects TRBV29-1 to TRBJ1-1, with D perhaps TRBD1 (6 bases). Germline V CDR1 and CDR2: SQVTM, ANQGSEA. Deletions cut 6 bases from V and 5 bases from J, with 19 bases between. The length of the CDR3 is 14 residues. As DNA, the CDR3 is TGCAGCGTCATAAGGGGGTCTAGGGATACTGAAGCTTTCTTT. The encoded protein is CSVIRGSRDTEAFF.

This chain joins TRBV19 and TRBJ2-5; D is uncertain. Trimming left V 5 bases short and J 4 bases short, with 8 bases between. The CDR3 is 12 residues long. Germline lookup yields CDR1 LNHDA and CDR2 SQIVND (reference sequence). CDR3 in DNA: TGTGCCAGTAGTGCGTCAAGAGAGACCCAGTACTTC. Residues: CASSASRETQYF.

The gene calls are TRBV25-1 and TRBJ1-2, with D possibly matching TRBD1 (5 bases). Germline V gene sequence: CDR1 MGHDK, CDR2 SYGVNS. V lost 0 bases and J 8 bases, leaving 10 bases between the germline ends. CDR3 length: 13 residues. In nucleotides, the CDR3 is TGTGCCAGCAGTGAATATGGCAAGGGGGGCTACACCTTC. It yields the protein CASSEYGKGGYTF.

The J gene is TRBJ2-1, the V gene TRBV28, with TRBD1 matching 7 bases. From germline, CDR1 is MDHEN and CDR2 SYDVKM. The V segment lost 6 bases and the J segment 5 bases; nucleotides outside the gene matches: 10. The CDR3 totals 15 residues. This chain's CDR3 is CASSLDGDSHNEQFF. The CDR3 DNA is TGTGCCAGCAGCCTGGACGGGGACAGCCACAATGAGCAGTTCTTC. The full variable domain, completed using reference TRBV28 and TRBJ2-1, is DVKVTQSSRYLVKRTGEKVFLECVQDMDHENMFWYRQDPGLGLRLIYFSYDVKMKEKGDIPEGYSVSREKKERFSLILESASTNQTSMYLCASSLDGDSHNEQFFGPGTRLTVL.

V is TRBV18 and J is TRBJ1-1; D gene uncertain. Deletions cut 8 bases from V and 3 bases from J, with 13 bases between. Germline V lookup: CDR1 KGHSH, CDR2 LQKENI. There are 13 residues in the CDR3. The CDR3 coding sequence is TGTGCCAGCGCCGGTGAGTTAGACACTGAAGCTTTCTTT. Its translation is CASAGELDTEAFF.

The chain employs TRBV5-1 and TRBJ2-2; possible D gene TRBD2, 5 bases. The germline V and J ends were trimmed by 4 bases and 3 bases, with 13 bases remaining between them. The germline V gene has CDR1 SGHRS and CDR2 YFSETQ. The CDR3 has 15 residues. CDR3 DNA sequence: TGCGCCAGCAGCAGGAGCGGCACGGACACCGGGGAGCTGTTTTTT. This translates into CASSRSGTDTGELFF.

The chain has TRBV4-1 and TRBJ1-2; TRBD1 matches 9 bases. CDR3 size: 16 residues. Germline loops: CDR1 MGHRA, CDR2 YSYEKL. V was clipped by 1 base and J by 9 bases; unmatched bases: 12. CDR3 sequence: CASSQGSTGGYTRYTF. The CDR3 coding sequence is TGCGCCAGCAGCCAAGGGTCCACAGGGGGCTATACACGCTACACCTTC.

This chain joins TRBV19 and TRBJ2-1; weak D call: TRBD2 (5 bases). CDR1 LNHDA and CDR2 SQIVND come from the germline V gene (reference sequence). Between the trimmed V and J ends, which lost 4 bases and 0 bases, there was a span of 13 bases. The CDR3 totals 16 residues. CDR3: CASSSGPLSSYNEQFF. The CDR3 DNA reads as TGTGCCAGTAGTAGCGGGCCCCTCTCCTCCTACAATGAGCAGTTCTTC. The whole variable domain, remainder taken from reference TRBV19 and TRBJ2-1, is DGGITQSPKYLFRKEGQNVTLSCEQNLNHDAMYWYRQDPGQGLRLIYYSQIVNDFQKGDIAEGYSVSREKKESFPLTVTSAQKNPTAFYLCASSSGPLSSYNEQFFGPGTRLTVL.

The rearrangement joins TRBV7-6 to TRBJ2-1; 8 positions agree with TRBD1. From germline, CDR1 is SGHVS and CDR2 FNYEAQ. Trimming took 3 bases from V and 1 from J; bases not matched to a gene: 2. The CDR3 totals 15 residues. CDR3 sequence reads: CASSFGTGSYNEQFF. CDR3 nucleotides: TGTGCCAGCAGCTTCGGGACAGGTTCCTACAATGAGCAGTTCTTC.

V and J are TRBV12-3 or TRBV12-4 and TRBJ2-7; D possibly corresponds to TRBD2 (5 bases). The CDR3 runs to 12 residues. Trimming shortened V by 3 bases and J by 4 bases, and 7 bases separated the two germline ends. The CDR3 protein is CASSLQRYEQYF. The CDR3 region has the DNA TGTGCCAGCAGTTTGCAGCGGTACGAGCAGTACTTC.

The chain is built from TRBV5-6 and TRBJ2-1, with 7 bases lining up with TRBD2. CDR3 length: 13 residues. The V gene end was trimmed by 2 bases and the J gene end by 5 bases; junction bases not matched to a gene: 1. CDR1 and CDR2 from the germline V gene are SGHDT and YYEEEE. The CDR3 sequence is CASSFGTNNEQFF. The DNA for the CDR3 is TGTGCCAGCAGCTTCGGGACTAACAATGAGCAGTTCTTC.

CDR3 DNA sequence: TGTGCCAGCAGCTTGTCTTATGAGCAGTTCTTC. It yields the protein CASSLSYEQFF. The V call is TRBV5-4, the J call TRBJ2-1; D is undetermined. V was shortened by 1 base and J by 8 bases, with 4 bases between the two germline ends. The CDR3 length is 11 residues. Germline CDR1 is SGHNT and CDR2 is YYREEE (reference sequence).

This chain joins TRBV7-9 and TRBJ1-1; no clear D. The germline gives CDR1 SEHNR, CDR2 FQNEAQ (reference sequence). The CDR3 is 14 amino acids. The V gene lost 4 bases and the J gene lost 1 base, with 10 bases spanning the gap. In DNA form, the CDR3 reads TGTGCCAGCAGCTCCCCACTCGGGAACACTGAAGCTTTCTTT. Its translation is CASSSPLGNTEAFF.

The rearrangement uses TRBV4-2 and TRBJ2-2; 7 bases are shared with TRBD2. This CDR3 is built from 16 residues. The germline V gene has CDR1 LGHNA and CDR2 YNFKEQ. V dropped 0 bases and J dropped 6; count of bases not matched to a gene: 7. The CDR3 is CASSQDPGGGPGELFF. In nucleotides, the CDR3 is TGTGCCAGCAGCCAAGATCCGGGAGGCGGGCCCGGGGAGCTGTTTTTT.

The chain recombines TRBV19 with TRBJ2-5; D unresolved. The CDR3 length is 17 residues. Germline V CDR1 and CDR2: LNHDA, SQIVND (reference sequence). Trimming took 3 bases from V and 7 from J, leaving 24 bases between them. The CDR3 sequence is CASSMAGFLSRLGTQYF. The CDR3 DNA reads TGTGCCAGTAGTATGGCCGGGTTCCTGAGCCGTTTGGGGACCCAGTACTTC.

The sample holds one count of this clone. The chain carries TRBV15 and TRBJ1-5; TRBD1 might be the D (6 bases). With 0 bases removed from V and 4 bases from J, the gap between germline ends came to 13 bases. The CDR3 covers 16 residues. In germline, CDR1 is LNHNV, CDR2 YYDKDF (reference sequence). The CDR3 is CATSREAAGANQPQHF. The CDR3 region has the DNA TGTGCCACCAGCAGAGAAGCGGCAGGGGCAAATCAGCCCCAGCATTTT.

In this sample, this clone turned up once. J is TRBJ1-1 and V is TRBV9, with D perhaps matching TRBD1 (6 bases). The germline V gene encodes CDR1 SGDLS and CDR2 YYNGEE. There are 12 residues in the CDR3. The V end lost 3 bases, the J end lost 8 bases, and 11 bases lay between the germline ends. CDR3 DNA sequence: TGTGCCAGCAGCGGAGACAGGACCGAAGCTTTCTTT. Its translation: CASSGDRTEAFF.

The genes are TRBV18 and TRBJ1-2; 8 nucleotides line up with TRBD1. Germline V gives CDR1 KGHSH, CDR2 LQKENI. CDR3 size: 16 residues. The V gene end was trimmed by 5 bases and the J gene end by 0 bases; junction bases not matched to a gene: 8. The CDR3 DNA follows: TGTGCCAGCTCAGCTAACCAGGGACAGGCTAACTATGGCTACACCTTC. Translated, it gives CASSANQGQANYGYTF.